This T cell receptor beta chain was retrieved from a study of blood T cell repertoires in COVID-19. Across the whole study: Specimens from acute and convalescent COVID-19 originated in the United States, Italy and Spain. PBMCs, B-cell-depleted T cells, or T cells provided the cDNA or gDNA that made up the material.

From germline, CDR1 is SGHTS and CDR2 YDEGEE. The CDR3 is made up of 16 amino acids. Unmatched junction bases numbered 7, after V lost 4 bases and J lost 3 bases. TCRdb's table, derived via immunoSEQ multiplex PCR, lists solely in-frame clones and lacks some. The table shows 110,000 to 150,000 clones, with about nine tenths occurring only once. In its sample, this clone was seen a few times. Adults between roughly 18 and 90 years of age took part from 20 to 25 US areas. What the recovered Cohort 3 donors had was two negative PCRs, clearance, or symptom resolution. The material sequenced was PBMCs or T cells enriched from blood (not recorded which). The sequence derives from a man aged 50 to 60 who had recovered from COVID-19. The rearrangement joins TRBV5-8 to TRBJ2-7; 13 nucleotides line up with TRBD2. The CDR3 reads CASSHRTSGSLYEQYF. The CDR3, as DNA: TGTGCCAGCAGCCATCGGACTAGCGGGAGTCTCTACGAGCAGTACTTC.